This T cell receptor (beta chain) originates from a study of breast tumors, draining lymph nodes, adjacent tissues. Study observations and caveats: Tumor TCR diversity was below lymph nodes but above nontumor tissue. Tumor and nontumor repertoires were significantly more similar in luminal-like than in basal-like breast cancer.

The CDR3 contains 15 residues. Germline assignment: CDR1 SNHLY and CDR2 FYNNEI. On this clonotype itself: Its antigen is unidentified. Being one base from a much bigger clone, this may be a read error.

TCRdb re-derived calls from the multiplex PCR reads in MiXCR, one entry per CDR3 protein. The sample contains over 250,000 distinct CDR3 sequences, 30% of which appear only once. Axillary draining lymph nodes of breast cancer patients supplied the node samples. The TCR originated in a female donor with breast cancer. Some clones in this sample may be carry-over from other donors' samples. The specimen was axillary lymph node tissue. The J gene is TRBJ2-2, the V gene TRBV2; 12 bases align to TRBD2. The CDR3 DNA sequence: TGTGCCAGCAGTCTGACTAGCGGGAGCACCGGGAAGCTGTTTTTT. This translates into CASSLTSGSTGKLFF.